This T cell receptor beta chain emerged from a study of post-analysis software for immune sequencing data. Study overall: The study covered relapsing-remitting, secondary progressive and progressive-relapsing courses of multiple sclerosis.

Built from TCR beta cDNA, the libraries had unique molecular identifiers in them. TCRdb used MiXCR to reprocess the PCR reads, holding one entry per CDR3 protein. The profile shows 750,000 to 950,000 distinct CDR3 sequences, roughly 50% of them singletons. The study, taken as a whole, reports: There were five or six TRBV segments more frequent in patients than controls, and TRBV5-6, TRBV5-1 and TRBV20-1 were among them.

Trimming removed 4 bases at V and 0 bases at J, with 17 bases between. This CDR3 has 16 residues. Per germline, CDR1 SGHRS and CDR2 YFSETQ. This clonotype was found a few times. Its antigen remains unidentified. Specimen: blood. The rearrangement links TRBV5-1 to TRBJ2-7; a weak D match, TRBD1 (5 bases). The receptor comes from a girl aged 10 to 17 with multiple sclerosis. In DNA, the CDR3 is TGCGCCAGCAGCCTTGGGCGGCCCAGGGCCTCCTACGAGCAGTACTTC. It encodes CASSLGRPRASYEQYF.